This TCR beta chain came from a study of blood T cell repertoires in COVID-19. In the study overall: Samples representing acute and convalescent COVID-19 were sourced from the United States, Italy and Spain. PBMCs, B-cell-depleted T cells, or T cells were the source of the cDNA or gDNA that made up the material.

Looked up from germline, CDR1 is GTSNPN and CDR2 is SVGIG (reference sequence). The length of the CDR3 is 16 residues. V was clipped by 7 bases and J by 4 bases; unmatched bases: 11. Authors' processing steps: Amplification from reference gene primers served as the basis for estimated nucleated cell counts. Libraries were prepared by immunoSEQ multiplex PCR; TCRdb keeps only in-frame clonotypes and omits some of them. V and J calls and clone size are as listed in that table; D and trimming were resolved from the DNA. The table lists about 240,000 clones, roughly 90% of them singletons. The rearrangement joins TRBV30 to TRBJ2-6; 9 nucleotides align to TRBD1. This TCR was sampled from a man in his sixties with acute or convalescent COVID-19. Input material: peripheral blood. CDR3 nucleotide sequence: TGTGCCTCTGACAGGGGGTTTAGTTCCGGGGCCAACGTCCTGACTTTC. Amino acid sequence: CASDRGFSSGANVLTF.